This entry lists 23 T cell receptor beta chains sequenced from one sample in a study of T-cell reconstitution after alpha-beta-depleted transplantation in children. TCRbeta library preparation incorporated unique molecular identifiers. TCRdb re-analysed the PCR reads in MiXCR, keeping a single row per CDR3 protein. The table includes roughly 100,000 distinct CDR3 sequences, around 6.1% detected once. The sample here was PBMCs, mostly from graft donor cells, taken 60 days after TCRalphabeta/CD19-depleted stem cell transplant. The receptors stem from a female patient aged 2 to 10 who had a stem cell transplant for Fanconi anemia, so the T cells may come from the graft donor.

Ten or more counts support this clonotype. The chain is built from TRBV28 and TRBJ2-2; D may be TRBD2 (6 bases). This CDR3 spans 15 amino acids. Germline values: CDR1 MDHEN, CDR2 SYDVKM. Trimming took 4 bases from V and 6 from J, leaving 15 bases between them. CDR3 residues: CASSSLPTSSGELFF. CDR3 coding DNA: TGTGCCAGCAGTTCCCTCCCAACTAGCTCCGGGGAGCTGTTTTTT.

This clonotype appeared many times. The chain couples TRBV25-1 to TRBJ2-4; perhaps D is TRBD1 or TRBD2 (6 bases each). The germline V gene encodes CDR1 MGHDK and CDR2 SYGVNS. The CDR3 length is 16 residues. Trimming removed 4 bases from V and 6 bases from J, with 19 bases in between. CDR3 DNA sequence: TGTGCCAGCAGTGGAGCCGGGGGCAGGCTTACAAACATTCAGTACTTC. As protein: CASSGAGGRLTNIQYF. The full variable domain, with the rest looked up from reference TRBV25-1 and TRBJ2-4, is EADIYQTPRYLVIGTGKKITLECSQTMGHDKMYWYQQDPGMELHLIHYSYGVNSTEKGDLSSESTVSRIRTEHFPLTLESARPSHTSQYLCASSGAGGRLTNIQYFGAGTRLSVL.

This clonotype has a count of ten or more. The chain uses TRBV7-2 and TRBJ2-5; TRBD2 matches 11 bases. Germline V lookup: CDR1 SGHTA, CDR2 FQGNSA. The CDR3 totals 16 residues. Trimming cost V 2 bases and J 5 bases; bases outside gene matches: 7. CDR3 amino acids: CASSLLAGGSWETQYF. CDR3 nucleotide sequence: TGTGCCAGCAGCTTACTAGCGGGGGGTTCTTGGGAGACCCAGTACTTC.

This clonotype has more than one count but fewer than ten. The chain joins TRBV29-1 to TRBJ2-1; TRBD2 matches at 14 bases. This CDR3 region has 15 residues. Per germline, CDR1 SQVTM and CDR2 ANQGSEA. The V gene end was trimmed by 5 bases and the J gene end by 7 bases; junction bases not matched to a gene: 7. This CDR3 is CSVHSGTSGSNEQFF. CDR3 in DNA: TGCAGCGTTCACTCCGGGACTAGCGGGAGTAATGAGCAGTTCTTC.

This clonotype was recorded at least ten times. This chain uses TRBV7-2 with TRBJ2-1, with 8 bases fitting TRBD2. This CDR3 spans 18 amino acids. V lost 4 bases to trimming and J lost 1 base; unmatched junction nucleotides: 12. In germline, CDR1 is SGHTA, CDR2 FQGNSA. The CDR3 nucleotides are TGTGCCAGCAGCTCCCACAGGGTCGGGGGGGCTTCCTACAATGAGCAGTTCTTC. It is translated as CASSSHRVGGASYNEQFF.

The sample holds many counts of this clonotype. V usage is TRBV27 and J usage is TRBJ2-1, with TRBD1 matching over 8 bases. V was clipped by 5 bases and J by 7 bases; unmatched bases: 10. Germline values: CDR1 MNHEY, CDR2 SMNVEV (reference sequence). The length of the CDR3 is 15 residues. The CDR3 nucleotides read TGTGCCAGCAGTCCAGGTGGGACAGGTAGGAATGAGCAGTTCTTC. Translating it yields CASSPGGTGRNEQFF.

There are many counts of this clonotype. The rearrangement joins TRBV20-1 to TRBJ2-3; 7 bases are a match to TRBD2. The CDR3 has 13 residues. In germline, CDR1 is DFQATT, CDR2 SNEGSKA (reference sequence). The trim removed 2 bases at V and 1 base at J, leaving 0 bases unmatched. The CDR3, as DNA: TGCAGTGCTAGACTAGCGGGCACAGATACGCAGTATTTT. This gives the protein CSARLAGTDTQYF.

This clonotype came up many times. The chain recombines TRBV20-1 with TRBJ2-7; 9 positions agree with TRBD2. This CDR3 contains 16 residues. Germline assignment: CDR1 DFQATT and CDR2 SNEGSKA (reference sequence). The V gene end was trimmed by 2 bases and the J gene end by 3 bases; junction bases not matched to a gene: 11. CDR3 coding DNA: TGCAGTGCTAGATCCTTTCGAGCGGGGGGTGTCTACGAGCAGTACTTC. Amino acid sequence: CSARSFRAGGVYEQYF.

There are many counts of this clonotype. CDR3 nucleotide sequence: TGCGCCAGCAGCTTGATGCGGCCTAGCACAGATACGCAGTATTTT. The encoded protein is CASSLMRPSTDTQYF. This sequence joins TRBV5-1 and TRBJ2-3; D remains ambiguous. Deletions cut 1 base from V and 0 bases from J, with 9 bases between. CDR3 length: 15 amino acids. Germline V gene data show CDR1 as SGHRS and CDR2 as YFSETQ.

This clonotype was seen repeatedly, ten times or more. The genes are TRBV28 and TRBJ2-5; a possible D gene is TRBD2 (6 bases). Germline V gene sequence: CDR1 MDHEN, CDR2 SYDVKM. Trimming pared 8 bases from V and 5 bases from J, leaving 12 bases between. The CDR3 runs 12 residues. The CDR3 loop is CASGAGWETQYF. CDR3 nucleotides: TGTGCCAGCGGGGCGGGATGGGAGACCCAGTACTTC.

This clonotype was found many times. V usage is TRBV28 and J usage is TRBJ2-7, with D possibly TRBD1 on 5 matching bases. The germline CDR1 and CDR2 sequences are MDHEN and SYDVKM. Trimming took off 6 bases at V and 2 bases at J, with 23 bases between the two ends. The CDR3 length is 17 residues. The CDR3 DNA sequence: TGTGCCAGCAGGACCATTGGCGGAGTAGGGGAAACCTACGAGCAGTACTTC. Its protein product is CASRTIGGVGETYEQYF.

This clonotype was counted ten times or more. The chain carries TRBV28 and TRBJ1-5, with TRBD1 identical over 8 bases. The V and J ends lost 6 bases and 3 bases, in that order; junction bases with no gene match: 10. The CDR3 is made up of 16 amino acids. Germline loops: CDR1 MDHEN, CDR2 SYDVKM. The CDR3 bases are TGTGCCAGCAGCCCACTCTGGGACAGGTCCAATCAGCCCCAGCATTTT. It translates to CASSPLWDRSNQPQHF.

The V call is TRBV29-1, the J call TRBJ2-6; no clear D gene. The V gene's germline CDR1 is SQVTM and CDR2 ANQGSEA. The CDR3 loop spans 15 amino acids. Trimming removed 5 bases from V and 2 bases from J, with 13 bases in between. DNA of the CDR3: TGCAGCGTTTACCTTCGGTTGACTGGGGCCAACGTCCTGACTTTC. Amino acids: CSVYLRLTGANVLTF.

This clonotype showed up many times. This rearrangement joins TRBV7-8 to TRBJ2-2, with 10 bases fitting TRBD2. V gave up 5 bases and J gave up 5 bases; unmatched junction bases: 11. Looked up from germline, CDR1 is SGHVS and CDR2 is FQNEAQ. The CDR3 runs 17 residues. This CDR3 reads CASSTPGTSDLTGELFF. The CDR3, as DNA: TGTGCCAGCAGCACACCTGGGACTAGCGACCTTACCGGGGAGCTGTTTTTT.

In its sample, this clonotype was seen many times. The genes are TRBV18 and TRBJ2-1, with 8 bases matching TRBD2. CDR3 length: 15 amino acids. Germline V gives CDR1 KGHSH, CDR2 LQKENI. Losses at the gene ends were 1 base for V and 7 bases for J; bases not matched to a gene: 6. CDR3 nucleotide sequence: TGTGCCAGCTCACCACTAGCGGGGCCCCTAAATGAGCAGTTCTTC. This sequence encodes CASSPLAGPLNEQFF.

This clonotype occurred many times. J is TRBJ1-1 and V is TRBV7-9, with TRBD1 as a possible D gene (6 bases). The germline V gene has CDR1 SEHNR and CDR2 FQNEAQ (reference sequence). The length of the CDR3 is 17 residues. V lost 3 bases and J lost 0, with 17 bases in between. The CDR3 DNA sequence: TGTGCCAGCAGCTTTAAAAGGGGACATGCCATGAACACTGAAGCTTTCTTT. This gives the protein CASSFKRGHAMNTEAFF.

This clonotype was observed many times. The V gene is TRBV29-1, the J gene TRBJ2-7; weak D call: TRBD1 (6 bases). The CDR3 consists of 15 residues. Germline V gene data show CDR1 as SQVTM and CDR2 as ANQGSEA. The V end lost 2 bases, the J end lost 2 bases, and 16 bases lay between the germline ends. CDR3 sequence (DNA): TGCAGCGTTGAAAAAGTACAGGGCAGAACCTACGAGCAGTACTTC. This codes for CSVEKVQGRTYEQYF.

This clonotype showed up many times. The gene calls are TRBV9 and TRBJ1-3; D not certain. This CDR3 is built from 15 residues. Germline loops: CDR1 SGDLS, CDR2 YYNGEE. V lost 4 bases and J 4 bases, leaving 15 bases between the germline ends. In nucleotides, the CDR3 is TGTGCCAGCAGCCCGCGGCTGGGGTCGGGAAACACCATATATTTT. Protein sequence: CASSPRLGSGNTIYF.

There are many counts of this clonotype. The chain links TRBV4-1 to TRBJ2-5; no clear D gene. This CDR3 is built from 17 residues. Germline CDR1 and CDR2: MGHRA and YSYEKL. V was pared by 2 bases and J by 2 bases, with 18 bases between. This chain's CDR3 is CASSQLPTIRRQETQYF. The CDR3 DNA follows: TGCGCCAGCAGCCAATTGCCGACAATCCGCAGACAAGAGACCCAGTACTTC.

This clonotype turned up a few times. This chain links TRBV12-3 or TRBV12-4 with TRBJ1-5; D may be TRBD1 (6 bases). The CDR3 has 14 amino acids. Between the trimmed V and J ends, which lost 5 bases and 3 bases, there was a span of 11 bases. CDR3 region: CASSPNRVNQPQHF. The CDR3 DNA follows: TGTGCCAGCAGTCCAAACAGGGTCAATCAGCCCCAGCATTTT.

This clonotype was detected many times. This chain links TRBV30 with TRBJ2-4; 10 bases agree with TRBD2. The CDR3 is made up of 17 amino acids. The junction had 12 bases not matched to a gene; V was cut back by 0 bases and J by 7 bases. CDR1 is GTSNPN and CDR2 is SVGIG in the germline V gene (reference sequence). Here the CDR3 DNA reads TGTGCCTGGAGTGTACGACCCAGCGGGAGGGGGTCGAACATTCAGTACTTC. Encoded protein: CAWSVRPSGRGSNIQYF.

This clonotype was counted between two and nine times. This sequence joins TRBV6-5 and TRBJ1-2, with 7 bases that match TRBD1. There are 16 residues in the CDR3. The ends lost 0 bases at V and 0 bases at J; junction bases unmatched: 4. Germline-derived CDR1 and CDR2 are MNHEY and SVGAGI. Here the CDR3 DNA reads TGTGCCAGCAGTTACTCTGACAGGGCCGCTAACTATGGCTACACCTTC. Residues: CASSYSDRAANYGYTF.

This clonotype was recorded at least ten times. The rearrangement uses TRBV29-1 and TRBJ2-5; D uncertain. V was trimmed by 5 bases and J by 9 bases, leaving 13 bases between them. This CDR3 has 11 residues. The germline gives CDR1 SQVTM, CDR2 ANQGSEA. This chain's CDR3 is CSVRREVSQYF. The CDR3 DNA sequence: TGCAGCGTTCGACGAGAAGTGTCCCAGTACTTC.